This TCR beta chain originates from a study of OX40 agonist ivuxolimab in advanced cancers. As for the study in general: Among those enrolled, mean age was roughly 55 years (range about 23 to 90) and approximately 83% were male.

Sequencing was performed with immunoSEQ multiplex PCR; in TCRdb, only in-frame clones are kept and a portion is missing. Of about 79,000 clones listed, 90% were seen once; the top ten hold less than 0.35%. Blood sampling took place at baseline, cycle 4 day 1, and cycle 7 day 1. The sequences come from CD4+ or CD8+ T cells sorted from blood, collected in a trial of the OX40 agonist ivuxolimab. This receptor was identified in an adult with an advanced solid tumor such as melanoma, head and neck, liver or kidney cancer.

The CDR3 DNA reads TGTGCCAGCTCACCATGGGGGACAGGGGGGAAGAACACTGAAGCTTTCTTT. This translates into CASSPWGTGGKNTEAFF. J is TRBJ1-1 and V is TRBV18; 11 bases align to TRBD1. Germline CDR1 and CDR2: KGHSH and LQKENI. V lost 2 bases to trimming and J lost 1 base; unmatched junction nucleotides: 6. CDR3 length equals 17 residues.